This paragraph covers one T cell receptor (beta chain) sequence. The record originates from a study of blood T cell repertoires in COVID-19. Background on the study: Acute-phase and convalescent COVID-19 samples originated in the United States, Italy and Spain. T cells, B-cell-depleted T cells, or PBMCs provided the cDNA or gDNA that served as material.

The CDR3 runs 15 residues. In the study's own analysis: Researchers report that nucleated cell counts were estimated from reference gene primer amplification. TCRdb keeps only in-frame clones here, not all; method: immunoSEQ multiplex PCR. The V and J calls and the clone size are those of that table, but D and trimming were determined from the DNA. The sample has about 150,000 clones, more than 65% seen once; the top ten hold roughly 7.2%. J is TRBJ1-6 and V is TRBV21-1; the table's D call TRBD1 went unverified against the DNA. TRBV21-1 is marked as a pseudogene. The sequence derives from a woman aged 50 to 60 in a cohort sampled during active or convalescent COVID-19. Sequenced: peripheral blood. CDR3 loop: CASSNPRGLDSPLHF. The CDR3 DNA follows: TGTGCCAGCAGCAACCCCAGGGGGCTAGATTCACCCCTCCACTTT.